One sample yielded the 10 T cell receptor beta chains listed below, sequenced in a study of T-cell reconstitution after alpha-beta-depleted transplantation in children. Library preparation (for TCRbeta) was performed with unique molecular identifiers. MiXCR, run by TCRdb on the PCR reads, gives a single entry per CDR3 protein. The table shows over 550,000 distinct CDR3 sequences, with about 10% occurring only once. Sequences were derived from PBMCs from the stem cell graft donor, sampled from the stem cell graft. These receptors all stem from a human donor who donated a stem cell graft to a child with acute myeloid leukemia.

This clonotype showed up many times. This chain connects TRBV7-2 to TRBJ2-3; D may be TRBD2 (6 bases). Between the trimmed V and J ends, which lost 5 bases and 4 bases, there was a span of 19 bases. The CDR3 loop spans 16 amino acids. Germline V gives CDR1 SGHTA, CDR2 FQGNSA. As DNA, the CDR3 is TGTGCCAGCAGCCCACCTCGCGGGGAGGAGGCAGATACGCAGTATTTT. It yields the protein CASSPPRGEEADTQYF.

This clonotype was seen ten or more times. The chain combines TRBV12-3 or TRBV12-4 with TRBJ2-2; D could derive from TRBD1 or TRBD2 (5 bases each). Trimming took 10 bases from V and 2 from J, leaving 11 bases between them. This CDR3 comprises 13 residues. DNA for the CDR3: TGTGCCACGGGACGGACAAACACCGGGGAGCTGTTTTTT. As protein: CATGRTNTGELFF.

In this sample, this clonotype turned up many times. V usage is TRBV28 and J usage is TRBJ2-7, with 9 nucleotides matching TRBD2. Trimming cost V 3 bases and J 0 bases; bases outside gene matches: 12. This CDR3 spans 18 amino acids. Germline V gene lookup returns CDR1 MDHEN and CDR2 SYDVKM. The CDR3 DNA follows: TGTGCCAGCAGTTTGTCGACTAGCGGTCGTGGGAGCTCCTACGAGCAGTACTTC. Translation: CASSLSTSGRGSSYEQYF.

In this sample, this clonotype turned up many times. The V and J genes are TRBV6-2 or TRBV6-3 and TRBJ1-1; TRBD1 is a possible D gene (5 bases). This CDR3 region has 14 residues. V was cut by 4 bases and J by 4 bases, with 13 bases left in between. CDR1 is MNHEY and CDR2 is SVGEGT in the germline V gene. The CDR3, as DNA: TGTGCCAGCAGTTTAACCACAGGAGTCACTGAAGCTTTCTTT. Its protein product is CASSLTTGVTEAFF.

The chain has TRBV29-1 and TRBJ1-3, with TRBD1 matching 7 bases. Germline CDR1 and CDR2: SQVTM and ANQGSEA. The CDR3 spans 16 residues. V shed 0 bases, J shed 4 bases, and the junction held 9 bases outside the gene matches. The CDR3 region has the DNA TGCAGCGTTGAAGATCTTAGGGGGCGAGAAGGAAACACCATATATTTT. This sequence encodes CSVEDLRGREGNTIYF.

The J gene is TRBJ2-5, the V gene TRBV4-1; D may be TRBD1 (5 bases). This CDR3 is built from 15 residues. Trimming shortened V by 4 bases and J by 5 bases, and 17 bases separated the two germline ends. The germline V gene has CDR1 MGHRA and CDR2 YSYEKL. CDR3 residues: CASSPQPGNWETQYF. The CDR3 nucleotides read TGCGCCAGCAGCCCTCAGCCAGGGAATTGGGAGACCCAGTACTTC.

This clonotype showed up just a few times. The chain uses TRBV29-1 and TRBJ2-5; D might be TRBD1 or TRBD2, each matching 5 bases. CDR1 SQVTM and CDR2 ANQGSEA come from the germline V gene. The CDR3 is made up of 13 amino acids. V was trimmed by 7 bases and J by 1 base, leaving 13 bases between them. The CDR3 DNA reads TGCAGCGCCACCGGGACCGTCCAAGAGACCCAGTACTTC. It is translated as CSATGTVQETQYF. Based on the CDR3 plus reference TRBV29-1 and TRBJ2-5, the full variable domain is SAVISQKPSRDICQRGTSLTIQCQVDSQVTMMFWYRQQPGQSLTLIATANQGSEATYESGFVIDKFPISRPNLTFSTLTVSNMSPEDSSIYLCSATGTVQETQYFGPGTRLLVL.

In this sample, this clonotype turned up a few times. The chain carries TRBV6-5 and TRBJ1-6; D uncertain. The CDR3 covers 13 residues. The germline gives CDR1 MNHEY, CDR2 SVGAGI. V lost 0 bases and J 9 bases, leaving 6 bases between the germline ends. CDR3 DNA: TGTGCCAGCAGTTACTCGAAGGCTTCACCCCTCCACTTT. The encoded protein is CASSYSKASPLHF.

The V gene is TRBV7-2, the J gene TRBJ2-7; D might be TRBD2 (5 bases). The CDR3 runs 12 residues. The germline V and J ends were trimmed by 4 bases and 6 bases, with 10 bases remaining between them. CDR1 is SGHTA and CDR2 is FQGNSA in the germline V gene. Written as DNA, the CDR3 is TGTGCCAGCAGCTCTACTAGATTCGAGCAGTACTTC. This encodes CASSSTRFEQYF.

This clonotype was observed at least ten times. This rearrangement joins TRBV29-1 to TRBJ1-1; tentatively, D is TRBD1 (6 bases). V lost 1 base to trimming and J lost 1 base, with 10 bases between them. This CDR3 spans 14 amino acids. The germline V gene encodes CDR1 SQVTM and CDR2 ANQGSEA. CDR3 loop: CSVEGPGANTEAFF. As DNA, the CDR3 is TGCAGCGTTGAAGGTCCAGGGGCGAACACTGAAGCTTTCTTT.